Shown below are 7 T cell receptor beta chains from a single sample sequenced in a study of CD8+CD57+ T cells in acquired aplastic anemia. An expansion of CD8+CD57+ cells by flow cytometry had been shown in patients chosen for sequencing. The template for TCR beta VDJ and CDR3 sequence profiling was genomic DNA. TCRdb reprocessed the reads with MiXCR, giving one entry per CDR3 protein. This sample carries some 200,000 distinct CDR3 sequences, around half of them seen once, and the ten largest clones take over 7.5%. The specimen was sorted CD4+, CD8+, or CD8+CD57+ T cells (not recorded which) from PBMCs. These receptors came from a human donor with aplastic anemia.

The chain couples TRBV2 to TRBJ1-2; 7 nucleotides line up with TRBD1. The CDR3 sequence is 14 residues long. CDR1 and CDR2 (germline): SNHLY, FYNNEI. V lost 6 bases to trimming and J lost 6 bases; unmatched junction nucleotides: 10. The CDR3 DNA is TGTGCCAGCAGGCGACAGGGCGAAACTCATGGCTACACCTTC. It specifies CASRRQGETHGYTF.

This chain uses TRBV11-1 with TRBJ2-5; D is possibly TRBD1 (6 bases). This CDR3 region has 15 residues. V was clipped by 5 bases and J by 7 bases, with 20 bases between them. Germline V CDR1 and CDR2: SGHAT, FQDESV (reference sequence). Here the CDR3 DNA reads TGTGCCAGCAGCCGCCTACCAACAGGGTCGGTGACCCAGTACTTC. It encodes CASSRLPTGSVTQYF.

This clonotype has a single count. CDR3 nucleotide sequence: TGTGCCACCAGTGACAATGGTTTGGGGAGCTCCTACAATGAGCAGTTCTTC. Protein: CATSDNGLGSSYNEQFF. The chain couples TRBV24-1 to TRBJ2-1; D might be TRBD2 (5 bases). The CDR3 consists of 17 residues. Germline CDR1 and CDR2: KGHDR and SFDVKD. Trimming took 4 bases from V and 0 from J, leaving 15 bases between them.

The rearrangement links TRBV6-1 to TRBJ2-5, with D possibly matching TRBD2 (5 bases). The germline gives CDR1 MNHNS, CDR2 SASEGT. The CDR3 runs 14 residues. Trimming took 6 bases from V and 5 from J, leaving 16 bases between them. The CDR3 here is CASSPGVPEETQYF. CDR3 DNA sequence: TGTGCCAGCAGCCCCGGGGTCCCGGAGGAGACCCAGTACTTC.

This chain links TRBV6-5 with TRBJ1-6; 8 bases align to TRBD1. The CDR3 runs to 14 residues. The junction had 2 bases not matched to a gene; V was cut back by 2 bases and J by 8 bases. In germline, CDR1 is MNHEY, CDR2 SVGAGI. CDR3 residues: CASSYGQGYSPLHF. Here the CDR3 DNA reads TGTGCCAGCAGTTACGGACAGGGATATTCACCCCTCCACTTT.

As to this clonotype: Given the absence of the conserved phenylalanine or tryptophan at the CDR3 end, a read error is likely. J is TRBJ1-1 and V is TRBV29-1, with TRBD1 matching over 7 bases. V lost 6 bases, J lost 2 bases, and 6 bases stayed unmatched. CDR1 SQVTM and CDR2 ANQGSEA come from the germline V gene. The CDR3 runs to 13 residues. CDR3: CSVMTGFNTEAFS. The CDR3 coding sequence is TGCAGCGTGATGACAGGGTTCAACACTGAAGCTTTCTCT.

The rearrangement joins TRBV2 to TRBJ2-7, with 7 bases aligning to TRBD1. J lost 5 bases, V lost 6 bases, and 7 bases had no gene match. CDR3 size: 13 residues. The germline CDR1 and CDR2 sequences are SNHLY and FYNNEI. The chain's CDR3 is CASRTGQIDEQYF. DNA for the CDR3: TGTGCCAGCAGGACGGGACAGATCGACGAGCAGTACTTC.